One TCR beta chain is described in this entry. The target antigen is unknown. This specimen comes from a study of T cell repertoires in cytomegalovirus infection. Germline lookup yields CDR1 MNHEY and CDR2 SMNVEV (reference sequence). J lost 7 bases, V lost 3 bases, and 6 bases had no gene match. This CDR3 is built from 15 residues. TCRdb passed the reads through MiXCR, listing each CDR3 protein once. The table records roughly 990,000 distinct CDR3 sequences, approximately 31% of them present only once. The TCR was taken from a human donor in good health (CMV status not recorded). Some clones in this sample may be carry-over from other donors' samples. The chain has TRBV27 and TRBJ2-1; TRBD2 matches 10 bases. The source material was cultured CD8+ T cells from PBMCs, sampled from culture after CMV antigen stimulation. The CDR3 is CASSLGSGGENEQFF. In DNA, the CDR3 is TGTGCCAGCAGTTTGGGGAGCGGGGGGGAAAATGAGCAGTTCTTC.